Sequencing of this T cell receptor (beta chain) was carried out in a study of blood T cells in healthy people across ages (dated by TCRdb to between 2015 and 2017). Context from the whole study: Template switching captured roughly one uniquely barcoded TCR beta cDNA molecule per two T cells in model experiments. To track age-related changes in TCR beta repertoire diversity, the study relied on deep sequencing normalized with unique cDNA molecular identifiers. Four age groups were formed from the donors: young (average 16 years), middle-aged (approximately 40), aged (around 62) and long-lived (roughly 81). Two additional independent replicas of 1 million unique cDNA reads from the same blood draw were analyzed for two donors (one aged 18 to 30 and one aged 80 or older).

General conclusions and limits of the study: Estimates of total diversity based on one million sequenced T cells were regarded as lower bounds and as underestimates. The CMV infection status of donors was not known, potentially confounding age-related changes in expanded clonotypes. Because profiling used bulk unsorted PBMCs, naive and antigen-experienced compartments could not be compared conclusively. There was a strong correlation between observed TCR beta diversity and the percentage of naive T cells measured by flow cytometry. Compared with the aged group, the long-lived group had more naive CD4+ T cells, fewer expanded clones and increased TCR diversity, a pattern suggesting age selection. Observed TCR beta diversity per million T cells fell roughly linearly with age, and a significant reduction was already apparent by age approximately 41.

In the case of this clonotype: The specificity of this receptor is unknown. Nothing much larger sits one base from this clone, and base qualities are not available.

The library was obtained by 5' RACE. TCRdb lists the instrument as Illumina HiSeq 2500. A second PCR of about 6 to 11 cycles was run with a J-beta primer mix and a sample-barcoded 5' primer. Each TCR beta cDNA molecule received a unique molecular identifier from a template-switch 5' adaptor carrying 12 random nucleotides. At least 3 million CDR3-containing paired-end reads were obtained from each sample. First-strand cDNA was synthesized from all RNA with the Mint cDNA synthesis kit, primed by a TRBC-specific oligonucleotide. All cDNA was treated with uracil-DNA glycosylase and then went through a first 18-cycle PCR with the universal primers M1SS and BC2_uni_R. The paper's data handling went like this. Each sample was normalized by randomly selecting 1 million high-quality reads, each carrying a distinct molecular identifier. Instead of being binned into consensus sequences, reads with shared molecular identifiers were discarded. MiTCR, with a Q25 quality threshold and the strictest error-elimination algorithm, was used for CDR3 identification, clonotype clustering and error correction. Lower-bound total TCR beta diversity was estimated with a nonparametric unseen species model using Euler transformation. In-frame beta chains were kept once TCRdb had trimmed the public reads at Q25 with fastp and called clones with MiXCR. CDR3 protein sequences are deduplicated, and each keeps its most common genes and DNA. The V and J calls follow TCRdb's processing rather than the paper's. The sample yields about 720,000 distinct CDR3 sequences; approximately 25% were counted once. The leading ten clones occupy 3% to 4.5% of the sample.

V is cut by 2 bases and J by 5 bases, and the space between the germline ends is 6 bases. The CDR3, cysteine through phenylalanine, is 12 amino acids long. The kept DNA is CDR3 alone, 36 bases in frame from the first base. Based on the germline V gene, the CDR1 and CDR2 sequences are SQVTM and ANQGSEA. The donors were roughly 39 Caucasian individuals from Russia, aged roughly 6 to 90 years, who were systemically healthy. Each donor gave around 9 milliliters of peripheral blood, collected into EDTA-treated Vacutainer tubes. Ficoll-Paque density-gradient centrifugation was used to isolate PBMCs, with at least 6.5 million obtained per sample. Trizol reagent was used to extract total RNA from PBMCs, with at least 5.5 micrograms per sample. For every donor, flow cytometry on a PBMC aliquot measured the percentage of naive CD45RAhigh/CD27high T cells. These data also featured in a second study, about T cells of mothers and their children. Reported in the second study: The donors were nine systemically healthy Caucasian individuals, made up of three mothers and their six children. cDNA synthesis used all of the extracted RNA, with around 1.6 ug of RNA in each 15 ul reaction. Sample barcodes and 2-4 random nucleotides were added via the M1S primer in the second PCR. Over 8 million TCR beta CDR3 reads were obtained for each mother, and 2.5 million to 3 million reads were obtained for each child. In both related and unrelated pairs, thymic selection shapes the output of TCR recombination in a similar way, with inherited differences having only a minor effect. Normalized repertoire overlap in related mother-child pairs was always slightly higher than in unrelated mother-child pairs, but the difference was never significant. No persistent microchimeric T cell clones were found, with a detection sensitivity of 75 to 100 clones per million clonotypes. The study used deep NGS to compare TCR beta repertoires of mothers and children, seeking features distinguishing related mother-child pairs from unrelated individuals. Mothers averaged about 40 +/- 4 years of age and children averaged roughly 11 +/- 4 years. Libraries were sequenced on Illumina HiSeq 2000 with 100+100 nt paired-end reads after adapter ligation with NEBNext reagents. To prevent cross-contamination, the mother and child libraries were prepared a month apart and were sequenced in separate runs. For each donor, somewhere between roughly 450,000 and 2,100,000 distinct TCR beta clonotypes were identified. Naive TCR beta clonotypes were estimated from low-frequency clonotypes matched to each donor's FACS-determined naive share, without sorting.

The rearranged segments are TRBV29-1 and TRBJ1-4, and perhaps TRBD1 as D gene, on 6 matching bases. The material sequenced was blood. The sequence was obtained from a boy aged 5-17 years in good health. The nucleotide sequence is TGCAGCGTTGAAACAGGGAATGAAAAACTGTTTTTT. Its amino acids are CSVETGNEKLFF.